This TCR beta chain was recovered during a study of shared clonotypes between healthy human individuals. This clone was observed a single time. The CDR3 is 16 residues long. From germline, CDR1 is MDHEN and CDR2 SYDVKM. The trim removed 1 base at V and 6 bases at J, leaving 7 bases unmatched. TCRdb's copy holds only in-frame clones and misses some; the assay was immunoSEQ multiplex PCR. The sample has around 440,000 clones, 60% to 80% seen once. Donors, without exception, were Caucasian adults residing in Nashville, Tennessee. This sequence joins TRBV28 and TRBJ2-7; 12 bases line up with TRBD1. The TCR sequence derives from a woman between 35 and 50 years old in good health. Some clones in this sample may be carry-over from other donors' samples. The specimen was PBMCs. The CDR3 protein is CASSLFRGQGAGEQYF. In DNA form, the CDR3 reads TGTGCCAGCAGTTTATTTCGGGGACAGGGGGCTGGCGAGCAGTACTTC. Combining the CDR3 with reference TRBV28 and TRBJ2-7 gives the whole variable domain DVKVTQSSRYLVKRTGEKVFLECVQDMDHENMFWYRQDPGLGLRLIYFSYDVKMKEKGDIPEGYSVSREKKERFSLILESASTNQTSMYLCASSLFRGQGAGEQYFGPGTRLTVT.